This record covers a single TCR beta chain. The antigen it binds to is not known. No base-level quality is on record; no much larger clone is a single base apart. The data derive from a study of control samples from healthy donors and cancer patients (dated by TCRdb to the early 2020s). V loses 2 bases of germline sequence and J loses 2 bases, and the interval between the two ends is 10 bases. For CDR1 and CDR2, the germline V gene lists SGHRS and YFSETQ. Inclusive of the bounding cysteine and phenylalanine, the CDR3 is 14 residues long. Only the CDR3 DNA is retained, 42 bases long and in frame from the first base. The method was the immunoSEQ multiplex PCR assay. TCRdb retrieved this table from immuneACCESS and kept in-frame rearrangements only. Not all clones are present; in checked studies, unresolved V genes account for under half, and no reason is known for the remainder. The sample table contains 150,000 or so clones; only one count was recorded for about 91% of them. Clones ranked in the top ten supply around 5% of the sample.

This chain is built from TRBV5-1 and TRBJ1-2, with the identity of the D gene unclear. The sequenced sample consisted of blood. This sequence originates from a woman in her twenties or thirties in good health. The nucleotide sequence reads as follows: TGCGCCAGCAGCTTTCGGGGAGGGAACTATGGCTACACCTTC. Its translation is CASSFRGGNYGYTF.